The 10 T cell receptor beta chains listed next were all sequenced from one sample in a study of blood T cell repertoires in COVID-19. Repertoires were generated with immunoSEQ multiplex PCR, while TCRdb's copy carries only in-frame clones and drops some. The sample holds 300,000 to 400,000 clones, around 87% seen once. The specimen sequenced was peripheral blood. The receptors derive from a woman aged 60-75 years with COVID-19, enrolled during active disease.

This clone was seen a single time. The chain has TRBV10-1 and TRBJ2-7; D is ambiguous. Deletions cut 5 bases from V and 5 bases from J, with 16 bases between. Per the germline V gene, CDR1 is WNHNN and CDR2 is SYGVQD (reference sequence). CDR3 size: 14 residues. The CDR3 here is CASSHGLVGNEQYF. The CDR3, as DNA: TGCGCCAGCAGTCATGGCTTGGTGGGCAACGAGCAGTACTTC.

The chain is built from TRBV5-6 and TRBJ2-5, with D possibly being TRBD2 (5 bases). The CDR3 totals 14 residues. The germline V gene has CDR1 SGHDT and CDR2 YYEEEE. Trimming stripped 2 bases from V and 2 bases from J, with 10 bases between. The CDR3: CASSFYGGQETQYF. Here the CDR3 DNA reads TGTGCCAGCAGCTTTTATGGCGGGCAAGAGACCCAGTACTTC.

J is TRBJ2-3 and V is TRBV28, with 12 positions matching TRBD2. Germline loops: CDR1 MDHEN, CDR2 SYDVKM. Trimming removed 5 bases from V and 4 bases from J; junction bases left unmatched: 10. The CDR3 loop spans 17 amino acids. CDR3 amino acids: CASSPRFRLAGADTQYF. The CDR3 DNA reads as TGTGCCAGCAGTCCCCGATTCCGACTAGCGGGGGCAGATACGCAGTATTTT.

This chain links TRBV28 with TRBJ2-1, with D perhaps TRBD2 (5 bases). The CDR3 has 17 residues. Trimming stripped 6 bases from V and 0 bases from J, with 18 bases between. Germline V gene lookup returns CDR1 MDHEN and CDR2 SYDVKM. The CDR3 DNA reads as TGTGCCAGCAGAGCATCTTTAGGAGGCAGCTCCTACAATGAGCAGTTCTTC. It yields the protein CASRASLGGSSYNEQFF.

The genes are TRBV18 and TRBJ1-1, with a weak D call TRBD1 (5 bases). The CDR3 extends over 12 amino acids. V was clipped by 7 bases and J by 4 bases, with 10 bases between them. Germline lookup yields CDR1 KGHSH and CDR2 LQKENI. The CDR3 DNA sequence: TGTGCCAGCTTGGGGGGGGGCACTGAAGCTTTCTTT. This gives the protein CASLGGGTEAFF.

A single count supports this clone. The rearrangement joins TRBV5-4 to TRBJ1-2; 12 nucleotides match TRBD1. CDR3 size: 15 residues. Germline values: CDR1 SGHNT, CDR2 YYREEE (reference sequence). The V gene end was trimmed by 4 bases and the J gene end by 7 bases; junction bases not matched to a gene: 8. The CDR3 region is CASSVGQGASFGYTF. Written as DNA, the CDR3 is TGTGCCAGCAGCGTGGGACAGGGGGCGTCGTTTGGCTACACCTTC.

The V and J genes are TRBV2 and TRBJ2-3; 12 bases agree with TRBD1. CDR1 and CDR2 (germline): SNHLY, FYNNEI. The CDR3 sequence is 14 residues long. Losses at the gene ends were 6 bases for V and 3 bases for J; bases not matched to a gene: 1. Here the CDR3 DNA reads TGTGCCAGCAGGGGACAGGGGGCAACAGATACGCAGTATTTT. It specifies CASRGQGATDTQYF.

This clone was recorded a few times. CDR3 DNA: TGTGCCAGCAGTTCAAGGGGCAGGGGCCAGCACGAGCAGTACTTC. Translated, it gives CASSSRGRGQHEQYF. The rearrangement joins TRBV28 to TRBJ2-7; weak D call: TRBD1 (6 bases). Germline V lookup: CDR1 MDHEN, CDR2 SYDVKM. The germline V and J ends were trimmed by 4 bases and 5 bases, with 18 bases remaining between them. The CDR3 is made up of 15 amino acids.

The rearrangement uses TRBV28 and TRBJ2-2; 8 bases match TRBD1. This CDR3 is built from 14 residues. Unmatched junction bases numbered 5, after V lost 6 bases and J lost 5 bases. Germline V gene lookup returns CDR1 MDHEN and CDR2 SYDVKM. The CDR3 spells CASRTGDRTGELFF. As DNA, the CDR3 is TGTGCCAGCAGGACAGGGGACCGGACCGGGGAGCTGTTTTTT. The full variable domain, with the rest looked up from reference TRBV28 and TRBJ2-2, is DVKVTQSSRYLVKRTGEKVFLECVQDMDHENMFWYRQDPGLGLRLIYFSYDVKMKEKGDIPEGYSVSREKKERFSLILESASTNQTSMYLCASRTGDRTGELFFGEGSRLTVL.

This clone was observed a single time. The rearrangement uses TRBV6-1 and TRBJ2-7; 8 bases line up with TRBD1. The CDR3 has 18 residues. The germline gives CDR1 MNHNS, CDR2 SASEGT. Germline trimming cut 1 base from V and 6 bases from J; bases unmatched to any gene: 17. In DNA, the CDR3 is TGTGCCAGCAGTGAAGGGAAAATTGGGGGACAGGTTACGCGCGAGCAGTACTTC. This gives the protein CASSEGKIGGQVTREQYF.